The clone carrying this T cell receptor beta chain was seen only a few times. This entry belongs to a study of identical twins. TCRdb used MiXCR to reprocess the 5' RACE reads, holding one entry per CDR3 protein. This sample yields 1.5 million to 2 million distinct CDR3 sequences, of which about 30% are seen a single time; over 0.25% belongs to the top ten. The source is a newborn girl in good health. What was sequenced was cord blood.

Here the CDR3 DNA reads TGCAGTGCCGCCGGAGGGCTTCAGCCCCAGCATTTT. Translating gives CSAAGGLQPQHF. V usage is TRBV20-1 and J usage is TRBJ1-5; D remains ambiguous. The V gene lost 6 bases and the J gene lost 6 bases, with 12 bases spanning the gap. The CDR3 is 12 amino acids. CDR1 and CDR2 (germline): DFQATT, SNEGSKA (reference sequence).